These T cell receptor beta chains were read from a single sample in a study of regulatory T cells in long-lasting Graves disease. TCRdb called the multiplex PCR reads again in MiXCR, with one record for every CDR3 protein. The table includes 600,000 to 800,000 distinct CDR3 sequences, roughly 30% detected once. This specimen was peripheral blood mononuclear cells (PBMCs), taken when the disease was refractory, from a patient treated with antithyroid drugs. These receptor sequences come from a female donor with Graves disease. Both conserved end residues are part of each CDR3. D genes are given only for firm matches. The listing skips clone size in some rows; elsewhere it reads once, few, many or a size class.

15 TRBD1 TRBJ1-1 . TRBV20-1 TGCAGTGCTCAAGACAGGGTTAGAATGAACACTGAAGCTTTCTTT CSAQDRVRMNTEAFF
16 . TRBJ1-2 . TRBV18 TGTGCCAGCTCGCTGGACGAAGGGAGGGCTAACTATGGCTACACCTTC CASSLDEGRANYGYTF
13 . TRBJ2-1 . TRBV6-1 TGTGCCAGCTTCGAGTGGCCAGACAATGAGCAGTTCTTC CASFEWPDNEQFF
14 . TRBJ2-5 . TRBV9 TGTGCCAGCAGCGTAGCTCCGCGGGAAGAGACCCAGTACTTC CASSVAPREETQYF
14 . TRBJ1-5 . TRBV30 TGTGCCTGGGGCGGGGGGGACAGCAATCAGCCCCAGCATTTT CAWGGGDSNQPQHF
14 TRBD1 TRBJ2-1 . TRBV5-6 TGTGCCAGCAGCTCCGGGACAGGGGTCAATGAGCAGTTCTTC CASSSGTGVNEQFF
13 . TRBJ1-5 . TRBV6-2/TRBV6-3 TGTGCCAGCAGAGCCGGGGTCAATCAGCCCCAGCATTTT CASRAGVNQPQHF
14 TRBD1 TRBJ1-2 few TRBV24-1 TGTGCCACCAGACCGGGACAGGGGGCGTATGGCTACACCTTC CATRPGQGAYGYTF
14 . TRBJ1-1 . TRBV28 TGTGCCAGCACCCTTTCGGGTGTTGGCACTGAAGCTTTCTTT CASTLSGVGTEAFF
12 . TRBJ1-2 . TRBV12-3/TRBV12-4 TGTGCCAGCACCAATGGGGGTTACGGCTACACCTTC CASTNGGYGYTF
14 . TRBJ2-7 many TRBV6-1 TGTGCCAGCAGTCTCTTACTCGCGACATACGAGCAGTACTTC CASSLLLATYEQYF
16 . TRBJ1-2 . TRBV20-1 TGCAGTGCTAGAGATATTGGCTCGGCAGGGTTGCGTGGCTACACCTTC CSARDIGSAGLRGYTF
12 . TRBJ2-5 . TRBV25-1 TGTGCCAGCAGACAGCAGCAAGAGACCCAGTACTTC CASRQQQETQYF
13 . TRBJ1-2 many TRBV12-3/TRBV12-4 TGTGCCAGCAGTCAAGGGGTTGGCTATGGCTACACCTTC CASSQGVGYGYTF
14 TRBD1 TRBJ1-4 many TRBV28 TGTGCCAGCAGTTCGACAGGGGGTTATGAAAAACTGTTTTTT CASSSTGGYEKLFF
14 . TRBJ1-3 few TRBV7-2 TGTGCCAGCGCTTCGTCGGGCTCTGGAAACACCATATATTTT CASASSGSGNTIYF
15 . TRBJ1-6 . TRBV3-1 TGTGCCAGCAGCCAAGAGAAAGTAAGCTATTCACCCCTCCACTTT CASSQEKVSYSPLHF
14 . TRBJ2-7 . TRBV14 TGTGCCAGCAGCCAATGGGACAACTCCTACGAGCAGTACTTC CASSQWDNSYEQYF
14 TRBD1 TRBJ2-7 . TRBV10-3 TGTGCCATCAGCGGGACAGGGACCCCCTACGAGCAGTACTTC CAISGTGTPYEQYF
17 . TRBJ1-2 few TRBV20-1 TGCAGTGCTAGAGATCCCGCTTGGGGACACCGTAACTATGGCTACACCTTC CSARDPAWGHRNYGYTF
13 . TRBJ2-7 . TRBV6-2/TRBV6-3 TGTGCCAGCAGTGTGGGACTCGACTACGAGCAGTACTTC CASSVGLDYEQYF
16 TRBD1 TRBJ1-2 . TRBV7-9 TGTGCCAGCAGCTCAGGGGGCTGGTCTCAGAACTATGGCTACACCTTC CASSSGGWSQNYGYTF
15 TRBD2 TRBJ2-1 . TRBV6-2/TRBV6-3 TGTGCCAGCAGTCCTATGGCGGGAGGGGAAAATGAGCAGTTCTTC CASSPMAGGENEQFF
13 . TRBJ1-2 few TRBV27 TGTGCCAGCAGGGGGGGTTCTCACTATGGCTACACCTTC CASRGGSHYGYTF
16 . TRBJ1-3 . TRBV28 TGTGCCAGCAGTTTTTCGCGGGGGGACGGTGGAAACACCATATATTTT CASSFSRGDGGNTIYF
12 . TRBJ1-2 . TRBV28 TGTGCCACGGGTCCTAACACCCATGGCTACACCTTC CATGPNTHGYTF
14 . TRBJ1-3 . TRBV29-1 TGCGCCGGCTTGGGGGACCTGACTGGAAACACCATATATTTT CAGLGDLTGNTIYF
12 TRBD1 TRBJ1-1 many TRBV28 TGTGCCAGCAGTACCCGACAGGGGGAAGCTTTCTTT CASSTRQGEAFF
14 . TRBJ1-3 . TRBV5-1 TGCGCCAGCAGCCCAGGGCGGGGTGGAAACACCATATATTTT CASSPGRGGNTIYF
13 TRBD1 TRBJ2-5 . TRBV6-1 TGTGCCAGTGGACAGGGATCCGGTGAGACCCAGTACTTC CASGQGSGETQYF
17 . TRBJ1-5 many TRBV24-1 TGTGCCACCAGTGAGTTCCGGGACGGACATAGCAATCAGCCCCAGCATTTT CATSEFRDGHSNQPQHF
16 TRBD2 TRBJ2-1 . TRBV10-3 TGTGCCATCAGTGTCCAACTAGCGATCGGTGGGAATGAGCAGTTCTTC CAISVQLAIGGNEQFF
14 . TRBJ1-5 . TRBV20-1 TGCAGTGCTAGAGTACAGGGCAACAATCAGCCCCAGCATTTT CSARVQGNNQPQHF
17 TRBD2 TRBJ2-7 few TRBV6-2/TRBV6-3 TGTGCCACCCAAACCGGGACTAGCGGGAGGCTAGCCTACGAGCAGTACTTC CATQTGTSGRLAYEQYF
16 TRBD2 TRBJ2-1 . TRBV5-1 TGCGCCAGCATGGAAGGTAGCGGGAGGGCCTACAATGAGCAGTTCTTC CASMEGSGRAYNEQFF
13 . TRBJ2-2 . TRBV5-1 TGCGCCAGCACGTTCGATATGGACGGGGAGCTGTTTTTT CASTFDMDGELFF
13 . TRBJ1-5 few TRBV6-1 TGTGCCGGATGGGGGGGGGACGCTCAGCCCCAGCATTTT CAGWGGDAQPQHF